This T cell receptor beta chain was observed in a study of shared clonotypes between healthy human individuals. CDR1 is SGHNT and CDR2 is YYREEE in the germline V gene (reference sequence). The CDR3 loop spans 14 amino acids. Trimming cost V 5 bases and J 1 base; bases outside gene matches: 6. Healthy HIV-negative adults with no recent acute infections or vaccinations were recruited as donors. Per the study methods: In the immunoSEQ data, sequences were junction-only and lacked quality scores, so filtering differed. Profiled with immunoSEQ multiplex PCR; TCRdb holds only in-frame clones, not every one. For V, J and clone size, that table is used; D and trimming come from the DNA. The data contain around 1 million clones, over 75% of them singletons. Points from the study as a whole: The generation probabilities recorded for non-shared clonotypes fell below those of clonotypes shared by all four donors. Rarefaction demonstrated incomplete sorted-subset sequencing despite large depth.

As concerns this clone: What it binds is not known.

The TCR was taken from a man in his late teens or twenties in good health. Sequences were obtained from memory CD4+ T cells sorted from blood. Documented subset: CD45RA-negative fraction. V usage is TRBV5-4 and J usage is TRBJ2-7; 7 bases align to TRBD1. DNA for the CDR3: TGTGCCAGCAGGGGATCGACAGGGTCCTACGAGCAGTACTTC. This codes for CASRGSTGSYEQYF.